Listed below are T cell receptor beta chains from one sample, sequenced in a study of cytotoxic CD8 clonotypes in ibrutinib-treated CLL. Only in-frame clones appear in the TCRdb table, and some are missing; sequencing was by immunoSEQ multiplex PCR. Here the sample spans 190,000 or so clones, about 72% being singletons. Sequences were derived from PBMCs, sampled after 24 months of ibrutinib treatment. These receptors were obtained from a human donor with chronic lymphocytic leukemia. Both conserved end residues are part of each CDR3. The D gene is left open where the match is weak. Where a row states a size, it is once, few, many or the class of an expanded clone; other rows omit it.

clone_size: once; v_call: TRBV4-2; j_call: TRBJ2-5; d_call: TRBD2; cdr3_aa: CASSPRGRIGTSGEQETQYF; cdr3_nt: TGTGCCAGCAGCCCCCGGGGACGGATCGGGACTAGCGGAGAACAAGAGACCCAGTACTTC
clone_size: NA; v_call: TRBV6-5; j_call: TRBJ2-7; d_call: NA; cdr3_aa: CASSYSGRYGYEQYF; cdr3_nt: TGTGCCAGCAGTTACTCTGGTCGATACGGCTACGAGCAGTACTTC
clone_size: NA; v_call: TRBV6-1; j_call: TRBJ2-3; d_call: NA; cdr3_aa: CASTLNPLTDTQYF; cdr3_nt: TGTGCCAGCACCCTCAACCCCCTCACAGATACGCAGTATTTT
clone_size: once; v_call: TRBV7-8; j_call: TRBJ2-3; d_call: NA; cdr3_aa: CASQMNRVGRDTQYF; cdr3_nt: TGTGCCAGCCAAATGAACAGGGTCGGGCGGGATACGCAGTATTTT
clone_size: NA; v_call: TRBV7-2; j_call: TRBJ1-1; d_call: NA; cdr3_aa: CASSLQGRNTEAFF; cdr3_nt: TGTGCCAGCAGCTTACAGGGGCGTAACACTGAAGCTTTCTTT
clone_size: NA; v_call: TRBV5-4; j_call: TRBJ2-4; d_call: NA; cdr3_aa: CASSLALQGRAKNIQYF; cdr3_nt: TGTGCCAGCAGCTTGGCCTTACAGGGAAGGGCCAAAAACATTCAGTACTTC
clone_size: few; v_call: TRBV5-5; j_call: TRBJ2-7; d_call: NA; cdr3_aa: CASSLVGRAHEQYF; cdr3_nt: TGTGCCAGCAGCTTGGTAGGCAGGGCCCACGAGCAGTACTTC
clone_size: few; v_call: TRBV2; j_call: TRBJ1-2; d_call: TRBD1; cdr3_aa: CASSGQVNYGYTF; cdr3_nt: TGTGCCAGCAGCGGACAGGTGAACTATGGCTACACCTTC
clone_size: few; v_call: TRBV4-2; j_call: TRBJ2-2; d_call: NA; cdr3_aa: CAGGTVNTGELFF; cdr3_nt: TGTGCCGGCGGGACAGTGAACACCGGGGAGCTGTTTTTT
clone_size: NA; v_call: TRBV6-4; j_call: TRBJ2-1; d_call: TRBD2; cdr3_aa: CASSRAGVSGNEQFF; cdr3_nt: TGTGCCAGCAGTCGAGCGGGGGTAAGTGGCAATGAGCAGTTCTTC
clone_size: few; v_call: TRBV18; j_call: TRBJ1-2; d_call: NA; cdr3_aa: CASSPATGSNYGYTF; cdr3_nt: TGTGCCAGCTCACCAGCAACAGGGTCCAACTATGGCTACACCTTC
clone_size: NA; v_call: TRBV6-5; j_call: TRBJ1-2; d_call: NA; cdr3_aa: CASSSARDGDHYGYTF; cdr3_nt: TGTGCCAGCAGTTCCGCCCGGGACGGTGACCACTATGGCTACACCTTC
clone_size: NA; v_call: TRBV7-2; j_call: TRBJ2-1; d_call: TRBD2; cdr3_aa: CASSSTSGGYNEQFF; cdr3_nt: TGTGCCAGCAGTTCAACTAGCGGGGGTTACAATGAGCAGTTCTTC
clone_size: NA; v_call: TRBV30; j_call: TRBJ2-1; d_call: TRBD1; cdr3_aa: CAWSYRGGHEQFF; cdr3_nt: TGTGCCTGGAGTTACAGGGGTGGGCATGAGCAGTTCTTC
clone_size: NA; v_call: TRBV28; j_call: TRBJ2-7; d_call: NA; cdr3_aa: CASRTNTGQYF; cdr3_nt: TGTGCCAGCAGGACAAACACGGGACAGTACTTC
clone_size: few; v_call: TRBV5-1; j_call: TRBJ1-5; d_call: NA; cdr3_aa: CASSLDGTTQPQHF; cdr3_nt: TGCGCCAGCAGCTTGGATGGGACAACCCAGCCCCAGCATTTT
clone_size: NA; v_call: TRBV13; j_call: TRBJ2-7; d_call: NA; cdr3_aa: CASSLGSPPSYEQYF; cdr3_nt: TGTGCCAGCAGCTTAGGCAGTCCCCCCTCCTACGAGCAGTACTTC
clone_size: once; v_call: TRBV7-8; j_call: TRBJ1-1; d_call: NA; cdr3_aa: CASSLTGPSYGTEAFF; cdr3_nt: TGTGCCAGCAGCCTTACAGGGCCCTCCTACGGGACTGAAGCTTTCTTT
clone_size: NA; v_call: TRBV28; j_call: TRBJ1-3; d_call: TRBD1; cdr3_aa: CASSPTPGQPVNTIYF; cdr3_nt: TGTGCCAGCAGTCCAACACCGGGACAGCCGGTTAACACCATATATTTT
clone_size: once; v_call: TRBV5-8; j_call: TRBJ2-1; d_call: TRBD1; cdr3_aa: CASSLEGGVDNEQFF; cdr3_nt: TGTGCCAGCAGCTTGGAAGGGGGCGTCGACAATGAGCAGTTCTTC
clone_size: NA; v_call: TRBV29-1; j_call: TRBJ2-1; d_call: NA; cdr3_aa: CSVEEAGANEQFF; cdr3_nt: TGCAGCGTTGAAGAGGCGGGGGCGAATGAGCAGTTCTTC
clone_size: NA; v_call: TRBV5-8; j_call: TRBJ2-7; d_call: TRBD2; cdr3_aa: CASSPRTSQQYF; cdr3_nt: TGTGCCAGCAGCCCGCGGACTAGCCAGCAGTACTTC
clone_size: NA; v_call: TRBV30; j_call: TRBJ1-5; d_call: NA; cdr3_aa: CAWRGLGSNQPQHF; cdr3_nt: TGTGCCTGGAGAGGTTTAGGGTCCAATCAGCCCCAGCATTTT
clone_size: NA; v_call: TRBV30; j_call: TRBJ1-4; d_call: NA; cdr3_aa: CAWSDTATNEKLFF; cdr3_nt: TGTGCCTGGAGCGACACTGCAACTAATGAAAAACTGTTTTTT
clone_size: NA; v_call: TRBV19; j_call: TRBJ2-7; d_call: NA; cdr3_aa: CASSIGQSTYEQYF; cdr3_nt: TGTGCCAGTAGTATTGGACAGTCGACCTACGAGCAGTACTTC
clone_size: NA; v_call: TRBV2; j_call: TRBJ1-2; d_call: NA; cdr3_aa: CASRIRFTVIYGYTF; cdr3_nt: TGTGCCAGCAGAATTCGTTTTACAGTAATCTATGGCTACACCTTC
clone_size: NA; v_call: TRBV7-6; j_call: TRBJ1-4; d_call: NA; cdr3_aa: CASSPAFRGWEKLFF; cdr3_nt: TGTGCCAGCAGCCCTGCCTTCCGGGGGTGGGAAAAACTGTTTTTT
clone_size: NA; v_call: TRBV28; j_call: TRBJ2-3; d_call: TRBD2; cdr3_aa: CASSLRLAGTGDTQYF; cdr3_nt: TGTGCCAGCAGTTTAAGGCTAGCGGGAACCGGAGATACGCAGTATTTT
clone_size: NA; v_call: TRBV18; j_call: TRBJ2-3; d_call: NA; cdr3_aa: CASSPPEISSTDTQYF; cdr3_nt: TGTGCCAGCTCACCACCGGAGATCTCGTCCACAGATACGCAGTATTTT
clone_size: NA; v_call: TRBV7-9; j_call: TRBJ1-5; d_call: NA; cdr3_aa: CASSLSGSGNQPQHF; cdr3_nt: TGTGCCAGCAGCTTATCAGGGTCGGGCAATCAGCCCCAGCATTTT
clone_size: NA; v_call: TRBV9; j_call: TRBJ1-4; d_call: TRBD1; cdr3_aa: CASSVGQGNEKLFF; cdr3_nt: TGTGCCAGCAGCGTAGGACAGGGTAACGAAAAACTGTTTTTT
clone_size: NA; v_call: TRBV10-3; j_call: TRBJ2-7; d_call: NA; cdr3_aa: CAISETDSYEQYF; cdr3_nt: TGTGCCATCAGTGAGACGGACAGCTACGAGCAGTACTTC
clone_size: once; v_call: TRBV5-1; j_call: TRBJ1-2; d_call: TRBD1; cdr3_aa: CASSSSTGGAPGSNGYTF; cdr3_nt: TGCGCCAGCAGCTCCTCGACAGGGGGCGCCCCGGGTTCTAATGGCTACACCTTC
clone_size: few; v_call: TRBV4-1; j_call: TRBJ1-3; d_call: NA; cdr3_aa: CASSQFAPVSGNTIYF; cdr3_nt: TGCGCCAGCAGCCAATTCGCACCGGTCTCTGGAAACACCATATATTTT
clone_size: NA; v_call: TRBV27; j_call: TRBJ2-1; d_call: NA; cdr3_aa: CASSLSQGANEQFF; cdr3_nt: TGTGCCAGCAGTTTATCCCAGGGAGCCAATGAGCAGTTCTTC
clone_size: once; v_call: TRBV5-1; j_call: TRBJ2-3; d_call: NA; cdr3_aa: CASSLSQSTDTQYF; cdr3_nt: TGCGCCAGCAGCTTAAGTCAGTCCACAGATACGCAGTATTTT
clone_size: NA; v_call: TRBV5-1; j_call: TRBJ2-7; d_call: TRBD2; cdr3_aa: CASGNPGLAGGGYEQYF; cdr3_nt: TGCGCCAGCGGAAACCCGGGACTAGCGGGAGGGGGGTACGAGCAGTACTTC
clone_size: NA; v_call: TRBV7-6; j_call: TRBJ1-5; d_call: NA; cdr3_aa: CASSLAPENNQPQHF; cdr3_nt: TGTGCCAGCAGCTTAGCGCCTGAGAACAATCAGCCCCAGCATTTT
clone_size: NA; v_call: TRBV9; j_call: TRBJ2-3; d_call: TRBD2; cdr3_aa: CASSRQAWTRSTDTQYF; cdr3_nt: TGTGCCAGCAGCAGGCAGGCTTGGACTAGAAGCACAGATACGCAGTATTTT